This is a list of T cell receptor beta chains from one sample in a study of blood T cells in healthy people across ages. TCRdb passed the 5' RACE reads through MiXCR, listing each CDR3 protein once. The sample lists under 800,000 distinct CDR3 sequences; about 42% were seen once. Source material: blood. These receptors came from a woman in her fifties or sixties in good health. CDR3s include the opening cysteine and the closing phenylalanine or tryptophan.

TRBJ1-6 TRBV12-3/TRBV12-4 CASSLADSPLHF
TRBJ2-7 TRBV6-2/TRBV6-3 CASTSHYEQYF
. TRBV20-1 CSGTRWGTYEQYF
TRBJ1-4 TRBV10-3 CAISESPGGTNEKLFF
TRBJ1-2 TRBV7-2 CASSLEVTYGYTF
TRBJ2-7 TRBV6-1 CASSEAVGQIYEQYF
TRBJ2-3 TRBV3-1 CASSQDGRGWVTDTQYF
TRBJ2-1 TRBV7-2 CASSTRTGGNEQFF
TRBJ2-6 TRBV3-1 CASSRKTGAAGANVLTF
TRBJ2-5 TRBV7-2 CASSLASGGHETQYF
TRBJ1-4 TRBV20-1 CSAREAEKLFF
TRBJ2-7 TRBV12-3/TRBV12-4 CASSSPYGGLVNEQYF
TRBJ2-5 TRBV3-1 CASSHGTSYGQYF
TRBJ1-5 TRBV27 CASSLSSHSNQPQHF
TRBJ1-1 TRBV3-1 CASSQGVTGTEAFF
TRBJ2-5 TRBV28 CASSNGIGYQETQYF
TRBJ1-1 TRBV3-1 CASSHERGGTEAFF
TRBJ1-6 TRBV20-1 CSAMEELNSPLHF
TRBJ2-1 TRBV7-2 CASSKRGQVTYNERFF
TRBJ1-5 TRBV7-2 CASSLDYNQPQHF
. TRBV11-1 CASSSRDRDHEQYF
TRBJ2-1 TRBV29-1 CSVEGTSLRDEQFF
TRBJ2-5 TRBV20-1 CSALGTSRYRETQYF